These 12 T cell receptor beta chains were all obtained from the same sample, sequenced in a study of persistence of HIV-infected CD4 T cells. Overlapping HIV-1 Gag 15-mer peptides at approximately 0.96 ug per peptide per mL were used. Sorting selected CD4+ T cells upregulating both CD40 ligand and CD69. Antigen specificity for these receptors is unknown. This was the immunoSEQ version 4 assay in survey mode. TCRdb's copy holds only in-frame clones and misses some; the assay was immunoSEQ multiplex PCR. The data hold about 30,000 clones, with 60% to 75% observed a single time. Sample: CD4+ T cells sorted from PBMCs after approximately 19-hour stimulation, taken from a patient who received antiretroviral therapy. These receptors were collected from an adult man with HIV who was CMV-seropositive.

This clone was detected only a few times. J is TRBJ2-2 and V is TRBV10-3, with D perhaps given as TRBD1 or TRBD2 (6 bases each). Trimming pared 3 bases from V and 8 bases from J, leaving 13 bases between. The CDR3 loop spans 14 amino acids. Germline-derived CDR1 and CDR2 are ENHRY and SYGVKD. The CDR3 region is CAISERGGRGELFF. The CDR3 nucleotides are TGTGCCATCAGTGAAAGAGGGGGGCGAGGGGAGCTGTTTTTT.

The CDR3 spells CASTLTGATNEKLFF. The DNA of the CDR3 is TGTGCCAGCACTTTAACAGGGGCAACTAATGAAAAACTGTTTTTT. The chain has TRBV9 and TRBJ1-4; 7 bases are a match to TRBD1. Per germline, CDR1 SGDLS and CDR2 YYNGEE. This CDR3 spans 15 amino acids. Germline trimming cut 6 bases from V and 0 bases from J; bases unmatched to any gene: 5.

V is TRBV5-1 and J is TRBJ1-1, with D unclear. V lost 3 bases, J lost 1 base, and 7 bases lay in between. Germline CDR1 SGHRS, CDR2 YFSETQ. This CDR3 is 13 amino acids long. The CDR3 coding sequence is TGCGCCAGCAGCTGGTGGGAGAACACTGAAGCTTTCTTT. This encodes CASSWWENTEAFF.

This chain uses TRBV28 with TRBJ1-3; tentatively, D is TRBD1 (6 bases). With 5 bases removed from V and 3 bases from J, the gap between germline ends came to 11 bases. The CDR3 totals 14 residues. Germline V lookup: CDR1 MDHEN, CDR2 SYDVKM. As DNA, the CDR3 is TGTGCCAGCAGTGTACAGGGTAGTGGAAACACCATATATTTT. Its protein is CASSVQGSGNTIYF.

This chain connects TRBV3-1 (or the pseudogene TRBV3-2) to TRBJ1-3; D unclear. CDR1 is LGHDT and CDR2 is YNNKEL in the germline V gene (reference sequence). The V end lost 1 base, the J end lost 4 bases, and 11 bases lay between the germline ends. This CDR3 has 15 residues. Here the CDR3 reads CASSQGESRGNTIYF. In nucleotides, the CDR3 is TGTGCCAGCAGCCAAGGTGAGAGCAGAGGAAACACCATATATTTT.

This clone has more than one count but fewer than ten. This chain connects TRBV10-1 to TRBJ1-2; D gene uncertain. The germline CDR1 and CDR2 sequences are WNHNN and SYGVQD (reference sequence). The CDR3 covers 15 residues. V was clipped by 2 bases and J by 7 bases, with 17 bases between them. Here the CDR3 reads CASSEHIGSVTGYTF. CDR3 in DNA: TGCGCCAGCAGTGAGCATATAGGGAGCGTCACTGGCTACACCTTC.

J is TRBJ2-2 and V is TRBV9; TRBD1 is a possible D gene (6 bases). Trimming removed 0 bases from V and 2 bases from J, with 11 bases in between. The V gene's germline CDR1 is SGDLS and CDR2 YYNGEE. The CDR3 loop spans 16 amino acids. The CDR3 DNA is TGTGCCAGCAGCGTAGGGGGGCGGATAAACACCGGGGAGCTGTTTTTT. Translated, it gives CASSVGGRINTGELFF.

The J gene is TRBJ2-2, the V gene TRBV2, with 7 bases identical to TRBD1. CDR3 length: 15 residues. CDR1 is SNHLY, CDR2 FYNNEI, per germline. V was pared by 7 bases and J by 0 bases, with 5 bases of the junction left unmatched. The CDR3 DNA follows: TGTGCCAGCATGGCCGGGACAGCGAACACCGGGGAGCTGTTTTTT. Amino acids: CASMAGTANTGELFF.

This clone appeared a single time. The chain carries TRBV20-1 and TRBJ1-1, with D perhaps TRBD1 (5 bases). The CDR3 loop spans 12 amino acids. The germline gives CDR1 DFQATT, CDR2 SNEGSKA (reference sequence). V lost 3 bases and J lost 7, with 12 bases in between. DNA of the CDR3: TGCAGTGCTAGTTTGCGGGGCAGTGAAGCTTTCTTT. It specifies CSASLRGSEAFF.

The chain carries TRBV6-6 and TRBJ1-5; maybe TRBD1 (5 bases). CDR3 size: 12 residues. Germline assignment: CDR1 MNHNY and CDR2 SVGAGI (reference sequence). CDR3 DNA sequence: TGTGCGGGGGGATTAGGCAATCAGCCCCAGCATTTT. Its protein product is CAGGLGNQPQHF.

This clone was picked up one time. The chain couples TRBV27 to TRBJ2-7, with 11 bases aligning to TRBD2. The germline CDR1 and CDR2 sequences are MNHEY and SMNVEV (reference sequence). CDR3 size: 16 residues. The J segment lost 6 bases and the V segment lost 5 bases, leaving 12 bases of the junction unmatched. The CDR3 DNA is TGTGCCAGCAGTCCCGGGACTAGCGGCCCTAGGGGCGAGCAGTACTTC. This codes for CASSPGTSGPRGEQYF.

This clone was seen only a few times. J is TRBJ1-2 and V is TRBV7-9; D ambiguous. Germline CDR1 is SEHNR and CDR2 is FQNEAQ (reference sequence). V lost 5 bases and J lost 6, with 10 bases in between. The CDR3 is made up of 12 amino acids. The CDR3 coding sequence is TGTGCCAGCAGCAGGGAGGTAGATGGCTACACCTTC. Residues: CASSREVDGYTF.